This note documents a single T cell receptor (beta chain) sequence. Its specificity is unknown. CDR3 size: 15 residues. The germline gives CDR1 MDHEN, CDR2 SYDVKM. This sample is part of a study of CXCR3-negative and CXCR3-positive naive CD8 T cells. Study as a whole: Sequencing gave about 150 million TRB reads overall, about 1.5 +/- 0.3 million per library.

UMI-labeled TRB cDNA libraries were prepared by 5' RACE. TCRdb reprocessed the 5' RACE reads; each CDR3 protein has one entry and no DNA is given. Its table lists about 150,000 distinct CDR3 sequences. Overall study findings and caveats: The study found comparably high diversity in both naive subsets and much lower diversity in memory CD8+ cells. Hydrophobicity was higher for TRB CDR3s found in CXCR3-positive naive cells than in CXCR3-negative naive cells.

The clonotype originates from a human donor in good health. Some clones in this sample may be carry-over from other donors' samples. The chain combines TRBV28 with TRBJ2-1; absent DNA, TCRdb's TRBD2 call cannot be checked. The source material was naive CXCR3+ CD8+ T cells from blood. This sample's subset: CD45RO-CCR7+CD27+CD95- naive CD8+ T cells expressing CXCR3 (TNR3+). The CDR3 loop reads CASSLLPSGYNEQFF.